In its sample, the clone carrying this TCR beta chain was seen a few times. As yet, its antigen is unknown. This entry comes from a study of T cells in localized non-small cell lung cancer. Study-level points and caveats: Uninvolved adjacent lung, not tumor, had the highest T cell clonality. Blood T cell density predicted longer survival; adjacent-lung clonality, shorter.

Some clones are missing from TCRdb's copy, which holds only in-frame ones; the method was immunoSEQ multiplex PCR. The data hold tens of thousands of clones, with approximately 86% observed a single time. Per germline, CDR1 SGHVS and CDR2 FNYEAQ. The V gene end was trimmed by 0 bases and the J gene end by 5 bases; junction bases not matched to a gene: 5. CDR3 length: 15 amino acids. This rearrangement joins TRBV7-6 to TRBJ2-5, with 8 bases aligning to TRBD1. The receptor was derived from a man aged 35-69 years with stage I squamous cell lung carcinoma. Material: peripheral blood, obtained before any cancer treatment. The CDR3 loop reads CASSLATGVEETQYF. The DNA of the CDR3 is TGTGCCAGCAGCTTAGCGACAGGGGTGGAGGAGACCCAGTACTTC.